These 8 T cell receptor beta chains were sequenced from one sample in a study of response to subunit inactivated influenza vaccine. TCRdb ran MiXCR on the RT-PCR reads and lists one entry per CDR3 protein. This table holds roughly 700,000 distinct CDR3 sequences, about 14% found once. Here the sequenced sample was PBMCs from blood, taken 14 days before vaccination. Source of these receptors: a man over 45 who received an inactivated influenza vaccine.

This clonotype has just a few counts. V gene TRBV4-2 combines with J gene TRBJ2-2, with 7 bases matching TRBD2. CDR3 length: 13 residues. CDR1 LGHNA and CDR2 YNFKEQ come from the germline V gene. Unmatched junction bases numbered 7, after V lost 10 bases and J lost 5 bases. The CDR3 DNA follows: TGTGCCACCGGCGGGAGAGGTACCGGGGAGCTGTTTTTT. This sequence encodes CATGGRGTGELFF.

This clonotype was seen more than once but under ten times. The rearrangement uses TRBV18 and TRBJ2-7; weak D call: TRBD1 (6 bases). CDR1 is KGHSH and CDR2 is LQKENI in the germline V gene. This CDR3 region has 14 residues. Trimming shortened V by 4 bases and J by 4 bases, and 14 bases separated the two germline ends. The CDR3 DNA is TGTGCCAGCTCACGCACCGGACAGATGTACGAGCAGTACTTC. As protein: CASSRTGQMYEQYF.

This chain links TRBV24-1 with TRBJ2-7, with a tentative D call TRBD1 (5 bases). Germline lookup yields CDR1 KGHDR and CDR2 SFDVKD. The CDR3 runs to 14 residues. V was pared by 7 bases and J by 5 bases, with 17 bases between. For the CDR3, the DNA is TGTGCCACCAGCGCAGACAGTTCTCGGAACGAGCAGTACTTC. Amino acids: CATSADSSRNEQYF.

CDR3 sequence (DNA): TGTGCCAGCAGCTTAACAGACAGGGGTTACAATGAGCAGTTCTTC. Translation: CASSLTDRGYNEQFF. The chain employs TRBV5-5 and TRBJ2-1; TRBD1 matches at 8 bases. Unmatched junction bases numbered 5, after V lost 2 bases and J lost 4 bases. This CDR3 has 15 amino acids. Germline CDR1 reads SGHKS; CDR2 reads YYEKEE (reference sequence).

This clonotype showed up just a few times. The chain couples TRBV6-5 to TRBJ2-7; no firm D call. Trimming left V 0 bases short and J 0 bases short, with 9 bases between. Germline V gives CDR1 MNHEY, CDR2 SVGAGI. There are 15 residues in the CDR3. CDR3 DNA sequence: TGTGCCAGCAGTTACTCTTCTAGGAACTCCTACGAGCAGTACTTC. It yields the protein CASSYSSRNSYEQYF.

A few counts support this clonotype. The V gene is TRBV20-1, the J gene TRBJ1-1; perhaps TRBD1 as D (5 bases). The germline V and J ends were trimmed by 6 bases and 6 bases, with 20 bases remaining between them. CDR3 length: 14 amino acids. Germline lookup yields CDR1 DFQATT and CDR2 SNEGSKA (reference sequence). The CDR3, as DNA: TGCAGTGCACAAGACGGGGCGGGGTTCGCTGAAGCTTTCTTT. This translates into CSAQDGAGFAEAFF.

The chain combines TRBV13 with TRBJ2-1; D is possibly TRBD1 (5 bases). CDR1 and CDR2 from the germline V gene are PRHDT and FYEKMQ (reference sequence). The CDR3 runs 14 residues. With 1 base removed from V and 9 bases from J, the gap between germline ends came to 13 bases. This CDR3 is CASSLVVRDGEQFF. CDR3 bases: TGTGCCAGCAGCTTAGTAGTCAGGGATGGTGAGCAGTTCTTC.

V is TRBV5-1 and J is TRBJ2-7, with D perhaps TRBD1 (6 bases). The germline V gene has CDR1 SGHRS and CDR2 YFSETQ. The CDR3 extends over 14 amino acids. V gave up 4 bases and J gave up 5 bases, with 16 bases separating them. CDR3 in amino acids: CASSTRDTYDEQYF. The DNA for the CDR3 is TGCGCCAGCAGCACCCGGGACACATACGACGAGCAGTACTTC.